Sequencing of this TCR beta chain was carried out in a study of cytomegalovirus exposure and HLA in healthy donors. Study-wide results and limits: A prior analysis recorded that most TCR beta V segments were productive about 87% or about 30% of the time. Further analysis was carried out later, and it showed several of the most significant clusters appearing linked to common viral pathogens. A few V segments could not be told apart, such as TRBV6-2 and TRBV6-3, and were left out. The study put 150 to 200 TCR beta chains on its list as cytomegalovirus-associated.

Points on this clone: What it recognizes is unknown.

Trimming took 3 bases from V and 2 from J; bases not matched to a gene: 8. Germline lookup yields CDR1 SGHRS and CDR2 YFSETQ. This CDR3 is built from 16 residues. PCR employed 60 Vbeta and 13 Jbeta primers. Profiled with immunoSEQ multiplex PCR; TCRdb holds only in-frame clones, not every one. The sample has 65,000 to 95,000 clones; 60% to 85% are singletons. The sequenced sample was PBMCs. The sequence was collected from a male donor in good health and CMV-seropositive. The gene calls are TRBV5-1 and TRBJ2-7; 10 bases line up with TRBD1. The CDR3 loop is CASSWLPGQGTYEQYF. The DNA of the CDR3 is TGCGCCAGCAGCTGGCTTCCGGGACAGGGGACCTACGAGCAGTACTTC.